One sample yielded the 8 T cell receptor beta chains listed below, sequenced in a study of blood T cells in healthy people across ages. A second about 7 to 11 cycle PCR used barcoded and J-beta primers. One entry per CDR3 protein, called by TCRdb with MiXCR from the 5' RACE reads. Of around 1.5 million distinct CDR3 sequences in the sample, about 32% were seen once. Sequencing used blood. These receptors were obtained from a woman aged 25-40 years in good health.

This clonotype was found a few times. V is TRBV4-1 and J is TRBJ2-1; 11 nucleotides line up with TRBD2. CDR1 is MGHRA, CDR2 YSYEKL, per germline. The CDR3 has 19 residues. V lost 1 base and J lost 7; bases outside the gene matches: 15. CDR3 in amino acids: CASSQAQLLAGEIWNEQFF. The CDR3 region has the DNA TGCGCCAGCAGCCAAGCCCAACTACTAGCGGGAGAAATCTGGAATGAGCAGTTCTTC.

The table lists this clonotype with a few counts. The CDR3 DNA reads TGTGCCAGCACCTCACCGGGCGGGGGGCAAGAGACCCAGTACTTC. Protein sequence: CASTSPGGGQETQYF. This rearrangement joins TRBV28 to TRBJ2-5, with 8 bases matching TRBD2. The CDR3 runs to 15 residues. With 7 bases clipped from V and 2 bases from J, the junction kept 9 bases outside the gene matches. The germline CDR1 and CDR2 sequences are MDHEN and SYDVKM.

About this clonotype itself: Being one base from a much bigger clone, this may be a read error. The rearrangement links TRBV4-1 to TRBJ1-6; D is undetermined. Germline-derived CDR1 and CDR2 are MGHRA and YSYEKL. The CDR3 runs 15 residues. Written as DNA, the CDR3 is TGCGCCAGCAACCAAGATTGGGCGGGGAATTCACCCCTCCACTTT. Translating it yields CASNQDWAGNSPLHF.

The chain joins TRBV6-6 to TRBJ2-2, with D perhaps matching TRBD1 or TRBD2 (5 bases each). The CDR3 is made up of 17 amino acids. The germline gives CDR1 MNHNY, CDR2 SVGAGI (reference sequence). Trimming pared 2 bases from V and 0 bases from J, leaving 13 bases between. This chain's CDR3 is CASSYPGTHSNTGELFF. Here the CDR3 DNA reads TGTGCCAGCAGTTACCCCGGGACCCACTCGAACACCGGGGAGCTGTTTTTT.

The chain uses TRBV7-2 and TRBJ1-6; no definite D call. V shed 0 bases and J shed 10 bases, with 10 bases lying between them. CDR3 length: 14 residues. From germline, CDR1 is SGHTA and CDR2 FQGNSA. The CDR3 DNA sequence: TGTGCCAGCAGCTTAGCCGGTAATGAATCACCCCTCCACTTT. Residues: CASSLAGNESPLHF.

This rearrangement joins TRBV3-1 to TRBJ2-7, with 8 bases identical to TRBD2. The DNA end favors TRBJ2-5, so the J call may be wrong. The CDR3 spans 15 residues. Germline CDR1 and CDR2: LGHDT and YNNKEL (reference sequence). For the CDR3, the DNA is TGTGCCAGCAGCCAAGATAGCGGGGTGGGAGAGACCCAGTACTTC. As protein: CASSQDSGVGETQYF.

A few counts support this clonotype. The J gene is TRBJ1-2, the V gene TRBV5-1; 10 nucleotides agree with TRBD1. The CDR3 extends over 17 amino acids. Trimming took 1 base from V and 2 from J; bases not matched to a gene: 8. The germline CDR1 and CDR2 sequences are SGHRS and YFSETQ. The CDR3 DNA reads TGCGCCAGCAGCTTGCAGACAGGGGGCGAGCTCAACTATGGCTACACCTTC. Its protein is CASSLQTGGELNYGYTF.

This chain joins TRBV7-8 and TRBJ2-5; 7 bases line up with TRBD2. Losses at the gene ends were 4 bases for V and 3 bases for J; bases not matched to a gene: 5. The germline CDR1 and CDR2 sequences are SGHVS and FQNEAQ. This CDR3 spans 14 amino acids. The CDR3 spells CASSWMTSKETQYF. The CDR3 DNA reads as TGTGCCAGCAGCTGGATGACTAGCAAAGAGACCCAGTACTTC.